This TCR beta chain emerged from a study of Ad26.COV2.S vaccination and SARS-CoV-2 variants. Study background: Administration of Ad26.COV2.S was intramuscular, either once or twice 56 days apart. General study results and limits: Placebo recipients had lower spike-specific TCR breadth than vaccine recipients.

Regarding treatment: about 20 received Ad26.COV2.S at low or high dose, single or two shots; about 5 received placebo; per-sample allocation not given. At day 63 after the first vaccine or placebo injection, samples were drawn. Regarding this clone: What it binds is unknown.

Data came from immunoSEQ multiplex PCR; TCRdb stores just in-frame clones and leaves some out. The table has roughly 350,000 clones, 88% seen once. Germline V lookup: CDR1 LNHDA, CDR2 SQIVND (reference sequence). The CDR3 is made up of 15 amino acids. Unmatched junction bases numbered 9, after V lost 6 bases and J lost 5 bases. This material consisted of peripheral blood, taken in a trial of Ad26.COV2.S vaccine versus placebo. The J gene is TRBJ1-2, the V gene TRBV19; 10 nucleotides match TRBD1. The source of this sequence is a person aged 18-65 years who received the Ad26.COV2.S COVID-19 vaccine or a placebo. CDR3 amino acids: CASRPGQGRGYGYTF. The CDR3 nucleotides are TGTGCCAGTAGGCCGGGACAGGGGAGAGGTTATGGCTACACCTTC. The full variable domain, rest sourced from reference TRBV19 and TRBJ1-2, is DGGITQSPKYLFRKEGQNVTLSCEQNLNHDAMYWYRQDPGQGLRLIYYSQIVNDFQKGDIAEGYSVSREKKESFPLTVTSAQKNPTAFYLCASRPGQGRGYGYTFGSGTRLTVV.